This T cell receptor beta chain was sequenced in a study of naive and memory T cell subsets. Two oligonucleotides, mixed equimolar, formed the beta constant-region primer covering TRBC1 and TRBC2. An oligonucleotide with the SP2 primer and a 12-nucleotide UMI was ligated to the cDNA 3' end. The ligated cDNA underwent four PCR rounds using SP2 and nested alpha and beta constant-region primers. TCRdb called the UMI-ligation and nested PCR reads again in MiXCR, with one record for every CDR3 protein. The repertoire holds approximately 21,000 distinct CDR3 sequences, about 10% seen once, with about a sixth in the top ten. With regard to this clonotype: Its antigen is unidentified.

Study-level findings and limits: RNA-based TCR counts may shift with T cell activation and differentiation. A clonotype means one alpha or beta sequence, not an alpha/beta pair.

This TCR came from a human donor in good health. Specimen: central memory CD8+ T cells from blood.

Here the CDR3 reads CASSLGGGRHTEAFF. In DNA form, the CDR3 reads TGTGCCAGCAGTTTGGGCGGGGGAAGGCACACTGAAGCTTTCTTT. This chain uses TRBV27 with TRBJ1-1, with D perhaps matching TRBD1 (5 bases). The germline CDR1 and CDR2 sequences are MNHEY and SMNVEV (reference sequence). The CDR3 consists of 15 residues. Trimming took off 3 bases at V and 3 bases at J, with 14 bases between the two ends.